The 7 T cell receptor beta chains below all came from one sample that was sequenced in a study of blood T cell repertoires in COVID-19 (dated by TCRdb to 2020 to 2021). Receptor libraries were prepared by the immunoSEQ multiplex PCR assay. In its TCRdb copy, this immuneACCESS table keeps in-frame sequences only and misses some clones. Where compared with another copy, unresolved V genes explain less than half of these, and the others have no known cause. This sample lists tens of thousands of clones; around 76% were detected once. The top ten clonotypes cover roughly 15% of the sample. Sequencing was done on a sample of peripheral blood. The receptors shown here come from a man in his 70s with active or convalescent COVID-19.

This clone was recorded only once. The rearrangement uses TRBV6-5 and TRBJ1-4, with TRBD1 matching 10 bases. The germline V gene has CDR1 MNHEY and CDR2 SVGAGI. The V gene end was trimmed by 6 bases and the J gene end by 7 bases; junction bases not matched to a gene: 5. CDR3 length: 14 amino acids. This chain's CDR3 is CASSSRDRGEKLFF. The CDR3 region has the DNA TGTGCCAGCAGCTCCCGGGACAGGGGTGAAAAACTGTTTTTT.

CDR3 DNA sequence: TGTGCCAGCAGCTCCAGTCAGAACACTGAAGCTTTCTTT. Amino acid sequence: CASSSSQNTEAFF. The chain uses TRBV2 and TRBJ1-1; D gene ambiguous. The CDR3 is made up of 13 amino acids. Trimming stripped 6 bases from V and 1 base from J, with 9 bases between. Germline V gene sequence: CDR1 SNHLY, CDR2 FYNNEI.

V and J are TRBV14 and TRBJ2-1; perhaps TRBD2 as D (6 bases). Germline CDR1 and CDR2: SGHDN and FVKESK. This CDR3 spans 14 amino acids. The V and J ends lost 2 bases and 16 bases respectively, with 21 bases between them. CDR3 sequence reads: CASSQQSTGSSIFF. As DNA, the CDR3 is TGTGCCAGCAGCCAACAATCCACCGGGAGCAGCATATTCTTC. The full variable domain, in which reference TRBV14 and TRBJ2-1 provide the parts outside the CDR3, is EAGVTQFPSHSVIEKGQTVTLRCDPISGHDNLYWYRRVMGKEIKFLLHFVKESKQDESGMPNNRFLAERTGGTYSTLKVQPAELEDSGVYFCASSQQSTGSSIFFGPGTRLTVL.

The J gene is TRBJ2-1, the V gene TRBV19; D unresolved. V was pared by 6 bases and J by 2 bases, with 14 bases between. CDR1 LNHDA and CDR2 SQIVND come from the germline V gene (reference sequence). The CDR3 contains 15 residues. CDR3 nucleotide sequence: TGTGCCAGTAGGGGTGTACAGATCCCCTACAATGAGCAGTTCTTC. Amino acid sequence: CASRGVQIPYNEQFF. Variable domain in full (rest from reference TRBV19 and TRBJ2-1): DGGITQSPKYLFRKEGQNVTLSCEQNLNHDAMYWYRQDPGQGLRLIYYSQIVNDFQKGDIAEGYSVSREKKESFPLTVTSAQKNPTAFYLCASRGVQIPYNEQFFGPGTRLTVL.

The chain employs TRBV5-5 and TRBJ1-2; 7 nucleotides agree with TRBD1. This CDR3 region has 17 residues. Germline CDR1 and CDR2: SGHKS and YYEKEE (reference sequence). Germline trimming cut 4 bases from V and 4 bases from J; bases unmatched to any gene: 16. DNA for the CDR3: TGTGCCAGCAGCCCTTCGGGGACAGACTCCGTGATCTATGGCTACACCTTC. Residues: CASSPSGTDSVIYGYTF. The full variable domain, rest sourced from reference TRBV5-5 and TRBJ1-2, is DAGVTQSPTHLIKTRGQQVTLRCSPISGHKSVSWYQQVLGQGPQFIFQYYEKEERGRGNFPDRFSARQFPNYSSELNVNALLLGDSALYLCASSPSGTDSVIYGYTFGSGTRLTVV.

The chain carries TRBV9 and TRBJ2-2, with D hard to call. The V gene's germline CDR1 is SGDLS and CDR2 YYNGEE. CDR3 length equals 15 residues. V lost 1 base and J lost 4, with 11 bases in between. The CDR3 sequence: CASSVSGLFTGELFF. The CDR3 bases are TGTGCCAGCAGCGTATCGGGTTTATTCACCGGGGAGCTGTTTTTT.

This chain connects TRBV14 to TRBJ2-6; no firm D call. Trimming cost V 2 bases and J 1 base, with 21 bases left between them. CDR1 and CDR2 from the germline V gene are SGHDN and FVKESK. The CDR3 contains 20 residues. CDR3: CASSQLQRQSLRSGANVLTF. The CDR3 DNA is TGTGCCAGCAGCCAACTTCAGAGGCAGTCGTTGAGATCTGGGGCCAACGTCCTGACTTTC. Together with reference TRBV14 and TRBJ2-6, the CDR3 gives the full variable domain: EAGVTQFPSHSVIEKGQTVTLRCDPISGHDNLYWYRRVMGKEIKFLLHFVKESKQDESGMPNNRFLAERTGGTYSTLKVQPAELEDSGVYFCASSQLQRQSLRSGANVLTFGAGSRLTVL.